This T cell receptor (beta chain) came from a study of high-grade serous ovarian cancer treatment subgroups. TCRdb's table, derived via immunoSEQ multiplex PCR, lists solely in-frame clones and lacks some. Of about 4,200 clones detected, 78% appear once; the ten largest clones hold approximately 8.2%. The tumor samples were collected prior to definitive surgery or chemotherapy. CDR3 length equals 13 residues. CDR1 is WNHNN, CDR2 SYGVQD, per germline (reference sequence). V was cut by 4 bases and J by 7 bases, with 14 bases left in between. This TCR derives from a human donor with high-grade serous ovarian cancer. The V call is TRBV10-1, the J call TRBJ2-7; D is perhaps TRBD1 (6 bases). Sequenced sample: tumor tissue. The CDR3 DNA reads TGCGCCAGCAGTGTGGCCAGGGGTGCGGAGCAGTACTTC. Residues: CASSVARGAEQYF.